The source of this TCR beta chain is a study of tumor-infiltrating lymphocytes in primary liver carcinoma. About the study: All lesions had stage T1-T3 N0M0 and 4.2 to 10 cm widths. Study conclusions and caveats: When set against blood, tumors had a significantly higher top-250-clone fraction (p = 0.039). The samples were not sorted (they were bulk), so CD4+ and CD8+ repertoires were not compared.

Comment on this clonotype: What it recognizes is unknown.

TCR beta cDNA was reverse-transcribed from roughly 0.45 ug of total RNA. The reaction used a constant-region primer and ProtoScript II reverse transcriptase. Investigators got TCR beta libraries out of three nested multiplex PCR rounds, done with slightly modified ARM-PCR. Researchers ran the first two PCR rounds for roughly 11 cycles each with TRBV1-TRBV30 forward primers and a C-beta reverse primer. Each CDR3 protein gets one entry after TCRdb re-called the multiplex PCR reads with MiXCR. This table holds almost 200,000 distinct CDR3 sequences, about 65% found once. They got blood RNA out of unsorted whole blood and also pulled out germline DNA. The germline gives CDR1 SQVTM, CDR2 ANQGSEA. This CDR3 spans 13 amino acids. Trimming removed 7 bases from V and 6 bases from J; junction bases left unmatched: 10.

This receptor was taken from an older woman with primary liver carcinoma and hepatitis B virus infection. The sample was peripheral blood. The rearrangement links TRBV29-1 to TRBJ1-1; 8 bases align to TRBD1. The DNA for the CDR3 is TGCAGCGGACTACAGGGGGGTAAGGCTGAAGCTTTCTTT. This codes for CSGLQGGKAEAFF.